One sample yielded the 14 T cell receptor beta chains listed below, sequenced in a study of blood T cells in healthy people across ages. PCR was performed a second time for 7 to 11 cycles using a sample-barcoded 5' primer and a J-beta primer mix. Each CDR3 protein is one row after TCRdb ran MiXCR on the 5' RACE reads. The sample has hundreds of thousands of distinct CDR3 sequences, under 50% seen once; the top ten hold roughly 13%. Sample: blood. The receptor source for this set is a man aged 25 to 45 in good health.

The J gene is TRBJ2-4, the V gene TRBV6-2 or TRBV6-3; 7 positions match TRBD2. The germline V gene has CDR1 MNHEY and CDR2 SVGEGT. The ends lost 4 bases at V and 13 bases at J; junction bases unmatched: 19. CDR3 length equals 16 residues. The CDR3 region has the DNA TGTGCCAGCAGTTCTGCCCCCGGGGGACTACCCTACGGGCAGTACTTC. It encodes CASSSAPGGLPYGQYF.

This clonotype was observed a handful of times. The chain combines TRBV20-1 with TRBJ2-5, with unresolved D. Germline V gene lookup returns CDR1 DFQATT and CDR2 SNEGSKA (reference sequence). The V end was cut by 4 bases, the J end by 4 bases, with 4 bases between. The CDR3 extends over 10 amino acids. The CDR3: CSATRETQYF. The CDR3 nucleotides are TGCAGTGCTACGAGAGAGACCCAGTACTTC.

This clonotype was seen ten or more times. This chain uses TRBV18 with TRBJ1-1; tentative D call: TRBD1 (5 bases). The V end was cut by 8 bases, the J end by 1 base, with 11 bases between. Germline V gene data show CDR1 as KGHSH and CDR2 as LQKENI. The CDR3 totals 13 residues. CDR3 bases: TGTGCCAGCAGTCCCGGGGGGAACACTGAAGCTTTCTTT. Amino acids: CASSPGGNTEAFF.

The rearrangement joins TRBV11-3 to TRBJ2-7, with 7 bases matching TRBD1. Per the germline V gene, CDR1 is SGHNT and CDR2 is YENEEA. Trimming removed 2 bases from V and 3 bases from J; junction bases left unmatched: 4. The CDR3 consists of 14 residues. CDR3 protein: CASSLRQGLYEQYF. The CDR3 DNA reads TGTGCCAGCAGCTTAAGACAGGGTCTCTACGAGCAGTACTTC. The variable domain in full, completed from reference TRBV11-3 and TRBJ2-7, reads EAGVVQSPRYKIIEKKQPVAFWCNPISGHNTLYWYLQNLGQGPELLIRYENEEAVDDSQLPKDRFSAERLKGVDSTLKIQPAELGDSAVYLCASSLRQGLYEQYFGPGTRLTVT.

The J gene is TRBJ2-3, the V gene TRBV5-1; D is possibly TRBD1 (6 bases). Germline V gene sequence: CDR1 SGHRS, CDR2 YFSETQ. The CDR3 extends over 15 amino acids. V lost 4 bases and J 3 bases, leaving 15 bases between the germline ends. This chain's CDR3 is CASSVGQFGTDTQYF. The CDR3 DNA reads as TGCGCCAGCAGCGTTGGACAGTTTGGGACAGATACGCAGTATTTT.

This clonotype has just a few counts. The CDR3 is CASSQEGTGTLTGANVLTF. CDR3 in DNA: TGTGCCAGCAGCCAAGAGGGGACGGGAACCCTAACTGGGGCCAACGTCCTGACTTTC. V is TRBV4-2 and J is TRBJ2-6; D is perhaps TRBD1 or TRBD2 (5 bases each). Germline assignment: CDR1 LGHNA and CDR2 YNFKEQ. This CDR3 contains 19 residues. V was pared by 0 bases and J by 2 bases, with 17 bases between.

The chain joins TRBV7-9 to TRBJ2-5, with a possible D match to TRBD2 (6 bases). The better agreement between TRBJ2-7 and the DNA end casts doubt on the J call. The CDR3 extends over 13 amino acids. The germline V gene encodes CDR1 SEHNR and CDR2 FQNEAQ (reference sequence). CDR3 region: CASRPGSGDEQYF. DNA for the CDR3: TGTGCCAGCCGCCCGGGGTCGGGGGACGAGCAGTACTTC.

This clonotype was seen many times. CDR3: CASRGTKGEKLFF. The CDR3 DNA reads as TGTGCCAGCCGAGGGACTAAGGGAGAAAAACTGTTTTTT. The rearrangement joins TRBV6-6 to TRBJ1-4, with a possible D match to TRBD1 (5 bases). The V end lost 8 bases, the J end lost 8 bases, and 15 bases lay between the germline ends. Looked up from germline, CDR1 is MNHNY and CDR2 is SVGAGI (reference sequence). CDR3 length: 13 residues.

The chain employs TRBV20-1 and TRBJ2-7; TRBD1 aligns across 10 bases. V was pared by 4 bases and J by 5 bases, with 14 bases of the junction left unmatched. The CDR3 is 16 amino acids. Germline-derived CDR1 and CDR2 are DFQATT and SNEGSKA (reference sequence). The CDR3 loop reads CSAMIPRTGGRNEQYF. DNA for the CDR3: TGCAGTGCTATGATACCTAGGACAGGGGGGCGAAACGAGCAGTACTTC.

The chain links TRBV27 to TRBJ2-3; 11 positions match TRBD2. The CDR3 loop spans 16 amino acids. Germline CDR1 and CDR2: MNHEY and SMNVEV (reference sequence). V trimming: 4 bases; J trimming: 4 bases; junction bases outside the gene matches: 7. The CDR3 here is CASSSASGGPPDTQYF. CDR3 DNA sequence: TGTGCCAGCAGTTCCGCTAGCGGGGGGCCCCCAGATACGCAGTATTTT.

This clonotype was observed a few times. CDR3 bases: TGTGCCAGCAGTTTTCGTGGGACAGCGAAAAACATTCAGTACTTC. Its protein is CASSFRGTAKNIQYF. V is TRBV11-1 and J is TRBJ2-4; TRBD1 aligns across 7 bases. This CDR3 has 15 residues. The V gene's germline CDR1 is SGHAT and CDR2 FQDESV (reference sequence). The V and J ends lost 6 bases and 4 bases, in that order; junction bases with no gene match: 9.

The chain carries TRBV3-1 and TRBJ2-7, with 11 positions matching TRBD2. J lost 7 bases, V lost 2 bases, and 19 bases had no gene match. Germline-derived CDR1 and CDR2 are LGHDT and YNNKEL (reference sequence). The CDR3 runs to 19 residues. The CDR3 bases are TGTGCCAGCAGCCAACCGTCCACAGCTCTAGCGGGGGGACTTAAGGAGCAGTACTTC. This codes for CASSQPSTALAGGLKEQYF.

The chain joins TRBV29-1 to TRBJ2-7; no reliable D call. The CDR3 runs 12 residues. V lost 1 base to trimming and J lost 4 bases, with 8 bases between them. In germline, CDR1 is SQVTM, CDR2 ANQGSEA. The CDR3 sequence: CSVEGEEYEQYF. In DNA form, the CDR3 reads TGCAGCGTTGAAGGTGAGGAGTACGAGCAGTACTTC.

The chain recombines TRBV20-1 with TRBJ2-1, with TRBD2 identical over 11 bases. The CDR3 contains 14 residues. From germline, CDR1 is DFQATT and CDR2 SNEGSKA (reference sequence). V shed 5 bases, J shed 13 bases, and the junction held 13 bases outside the gene matches. This chain's CDR3 is CSARLAGSYWEQFF. DNA for the CDR3: TGCAGTGCTCGACTAGCGGGGAGTTACTGGGAACAGTTCTTC.